This T cell receptor beta chain was identified during a study of blood T cells in healthy people across ages. Primers used in a second PCR of about 7 to 11 cycles were a sample-barcoded 5' primer and a J-beta primer mix. TCRdb re-derived calls from the 5' RACE reads in MiXCR, one entry per CDR3 protein. The data hold 500,000 to 700,000 distinct CDR3 sequences, with about 30% observed a single time. Trimming removed 5 bases from V and 1 base from J, with 12 bases in between. Germline CDR1 SGHRS, CDR2 YFSETQ. The CDR3 has 14 residues. The gene calls are TRBV5-1 and TRBJ1-2; D not certain. What was sequenced was blood. The TCR comes from a woman aged 80 or over in good health. The chain's CDR3 is CASREGNHNYGYTF. The CDR3 coding sequence is TGCGCCAGCAGGGAGGGTAACCATAACTATGGCTACACCTTC. Filled out from reference TRBV5-1 and TRBJ1-2, the complete variable domain reads KAGVTQTPRYLIKTRGQQVTLSCSPISGHRSVSWYQQTPGQGLQFLFEYFSETQRNKGNFPGRFSGRQFSNSRSEMNVSTLELGDSALYLCASREGNHNYGYTFGSGTRLTVV.